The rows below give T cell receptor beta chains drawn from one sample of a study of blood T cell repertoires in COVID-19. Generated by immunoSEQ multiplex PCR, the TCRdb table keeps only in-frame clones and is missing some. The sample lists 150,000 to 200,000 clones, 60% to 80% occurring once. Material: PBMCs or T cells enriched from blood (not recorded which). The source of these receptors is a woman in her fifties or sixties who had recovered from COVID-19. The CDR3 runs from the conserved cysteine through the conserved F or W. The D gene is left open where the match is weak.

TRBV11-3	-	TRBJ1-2	CASSSAGNYGYTF
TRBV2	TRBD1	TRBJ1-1	CASIIRDRGTEAFF
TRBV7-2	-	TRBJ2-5	CASSLARGEKETQYF
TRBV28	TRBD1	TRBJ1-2	CASSPGQGPHATF
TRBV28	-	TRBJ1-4	CASSLGGANEKLFF
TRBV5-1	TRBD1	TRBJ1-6	CASSLLPGQTNSPLHF
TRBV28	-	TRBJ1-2	CASSSSTESLNYGYTF
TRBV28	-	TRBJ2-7	CASWGADEQYF
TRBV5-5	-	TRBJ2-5	CASSHLQGGETQYF
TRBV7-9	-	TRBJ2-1	CASSQGYEQFF
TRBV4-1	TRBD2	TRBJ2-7	CASSQGGWGGYEQYF
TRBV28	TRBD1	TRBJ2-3	CASSFSGGADTQYF
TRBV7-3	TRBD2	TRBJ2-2	CASSAGLAGEELFF
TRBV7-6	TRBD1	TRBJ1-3	CASSAGQGAWGNTIYF
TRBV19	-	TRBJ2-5	CASSIARQETQYF
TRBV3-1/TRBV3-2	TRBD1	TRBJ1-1	CASSARQGGNTEAFF
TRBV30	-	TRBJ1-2	CAWARGNGYTF
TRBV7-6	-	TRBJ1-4	CASSSYRASNEKLFF
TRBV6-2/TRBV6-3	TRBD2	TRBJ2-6	CASSFGTSGVRAGANVLTF
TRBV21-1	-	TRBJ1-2	CASSLCGISGGSYGYTF
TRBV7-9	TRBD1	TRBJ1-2	CASGGQGLTNYGYTF
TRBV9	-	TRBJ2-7	CASSVSPTRDEQYF
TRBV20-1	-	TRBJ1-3	CSASSLPGNTIYF
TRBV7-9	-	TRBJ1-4	CASSQGIRPNEKLFF
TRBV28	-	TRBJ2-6	CASSSAGGANVLTF
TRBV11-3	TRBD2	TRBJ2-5	CASSSNRDYPQETQYF
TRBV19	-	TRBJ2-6	CASSTLYSGANVLTF
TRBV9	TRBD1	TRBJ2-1	CASSVPGQGRNEQFF
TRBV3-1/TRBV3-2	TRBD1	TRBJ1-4	CASSQDSRGFQLFEKLFF
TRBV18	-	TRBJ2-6	CASSLSPGSRGASGANVLTF
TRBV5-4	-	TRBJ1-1	CASSQGHPDRNTEAFF
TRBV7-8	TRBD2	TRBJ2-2	CASSLVPSGNTGELFF
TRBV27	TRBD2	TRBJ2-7	CASSSGTSGYEQYF
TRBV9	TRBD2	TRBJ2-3	CASSVTSAGVITDTQYF
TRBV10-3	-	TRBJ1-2	CAISESTGVNYGYTF
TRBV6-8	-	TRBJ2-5	CASISSNKTQYF
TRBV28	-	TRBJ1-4	CASSLEGGSTNEKLFF
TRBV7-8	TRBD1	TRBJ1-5	CASSLGRDRGSNQPQHF
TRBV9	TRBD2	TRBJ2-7	CASSETSGGTYEQYF
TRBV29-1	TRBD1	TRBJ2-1	CSVFGDRYNEQFF
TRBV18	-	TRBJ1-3	CASSPGPTGNSGNTIYF
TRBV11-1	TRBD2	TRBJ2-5	CASSTRLAGGQETQYF
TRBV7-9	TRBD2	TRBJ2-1	CASSYRTSGHNEQFF
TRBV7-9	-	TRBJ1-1	CASSQGDMYTEAFF
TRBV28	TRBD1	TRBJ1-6	CASSPVGQGLTNSPLHF
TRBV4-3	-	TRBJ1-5	CASSQDRRQAYQPQHF
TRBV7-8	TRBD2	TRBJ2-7	CASSLAALQREQYF
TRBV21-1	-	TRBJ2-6	CASSTHWRHNSGANVLTF
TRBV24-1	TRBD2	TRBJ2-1	CATSDTRTSGIRNEQFF
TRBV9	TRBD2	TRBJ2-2	CASSTLAGVDFSGELFF
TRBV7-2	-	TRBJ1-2	CASSFDSTYGYTF
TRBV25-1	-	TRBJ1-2	CASSEGGILKGYTF
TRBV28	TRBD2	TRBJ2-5	CASRLALQETQYF
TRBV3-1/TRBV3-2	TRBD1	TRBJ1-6	CASSQVGAGGSPLHF
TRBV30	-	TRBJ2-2	CAWSVGLNTGELFF
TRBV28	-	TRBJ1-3	CASSTGTIFRLVF
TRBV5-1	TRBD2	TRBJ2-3	CASSLAASGHYSTDTQYF
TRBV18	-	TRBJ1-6	CASSPQGTGSSPLHF
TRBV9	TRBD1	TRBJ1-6	CASSGGQGFNSPLHF